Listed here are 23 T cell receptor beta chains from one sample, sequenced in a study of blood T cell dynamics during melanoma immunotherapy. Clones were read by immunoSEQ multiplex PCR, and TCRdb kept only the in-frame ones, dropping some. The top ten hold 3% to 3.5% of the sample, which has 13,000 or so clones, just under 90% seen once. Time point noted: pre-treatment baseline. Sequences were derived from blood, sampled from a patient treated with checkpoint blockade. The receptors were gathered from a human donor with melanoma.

The CDR3 nucleotides are TGTGCCAGCAGCTTAAAGTATAGACTAGCGGTTAACAATGAGCAGTTCTTC. Translated: CASSLKYRLAVNNEQFF. This chain joins TRBV7-9 and TRBJ2-1, with TRBD2 matching 9 bases. CDR3 size: 17 residues. The ends lost 2 bases at V and 5 bases at J; junction bases unmatched: 10. Germline loops: CDR1 SEHNR, CDR2 FQNEAQ (reference sequence).

CDR3 sequence: CASSPRTGVINTEAFF. In DNA form, the CDR3 reads TGCGCCAGCAGCCCCAGGACAGGGGTGATAAACACTGAAGCTTTCTTT. The V call is TRBV5-1, the J call TRBJ1-1; 9 nucleotides align to TRBD1. V shed 4 bases and J 2 bases; nucleotides not matched to a gene: 9. Germline-derived CDR1 and CDR2 are SGHRS and YFSETQ. The CDR3 has 16 residues.

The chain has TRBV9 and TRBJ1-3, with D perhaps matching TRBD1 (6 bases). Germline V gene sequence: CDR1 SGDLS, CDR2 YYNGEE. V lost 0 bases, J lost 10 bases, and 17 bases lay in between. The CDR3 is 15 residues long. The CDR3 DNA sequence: TGTGCCAGCAGCGTAGCCTTGGCAGGGGCCGATACCATATATTTT. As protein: CASSVALAGADTIYF.

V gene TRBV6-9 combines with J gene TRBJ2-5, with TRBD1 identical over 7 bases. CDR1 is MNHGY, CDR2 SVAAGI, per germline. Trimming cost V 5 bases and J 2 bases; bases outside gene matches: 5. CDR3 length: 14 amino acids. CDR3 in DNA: TGTGCCAGCAGTAGACGGGACAGTCAAGAGACCCAGTACTTC. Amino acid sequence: CASSRRDSQETQYF.

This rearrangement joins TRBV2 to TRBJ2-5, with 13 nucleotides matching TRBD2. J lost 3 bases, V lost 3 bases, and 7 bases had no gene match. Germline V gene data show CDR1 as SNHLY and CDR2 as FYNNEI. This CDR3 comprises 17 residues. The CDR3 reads CASSEGRTSGGKETQYF. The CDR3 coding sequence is TGTGCCAGCAGTGAGGGGAGGACTAGCGGGGGAAAAGAGACCCAGTACTTC.

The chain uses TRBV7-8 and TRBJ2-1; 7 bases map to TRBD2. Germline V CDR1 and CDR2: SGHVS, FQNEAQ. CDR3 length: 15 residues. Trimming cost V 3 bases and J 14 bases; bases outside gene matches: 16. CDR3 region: CASSFQRASGWGEFF. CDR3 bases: TGTGCCAGCAGCTTCCAACGGGCTAGCGGTTGGGGAGAGTTCTTC.

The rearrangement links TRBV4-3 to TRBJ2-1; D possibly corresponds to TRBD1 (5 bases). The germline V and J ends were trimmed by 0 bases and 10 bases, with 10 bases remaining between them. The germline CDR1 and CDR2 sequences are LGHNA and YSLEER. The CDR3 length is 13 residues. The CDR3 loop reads CASSQEEGAEQFF. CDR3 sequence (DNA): TGCGCCAGCAGCCAAGAAGAAGGGGCCGAGCAGTTCTTC.

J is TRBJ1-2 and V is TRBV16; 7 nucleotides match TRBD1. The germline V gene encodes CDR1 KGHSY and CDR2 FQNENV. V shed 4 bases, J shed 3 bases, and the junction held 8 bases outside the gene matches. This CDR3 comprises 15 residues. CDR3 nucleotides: TGTGCCAGCAGCCTACGGACAGGCGATTACTATGGCTACACCTTC. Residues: CASSLRTGDYYGYTF.

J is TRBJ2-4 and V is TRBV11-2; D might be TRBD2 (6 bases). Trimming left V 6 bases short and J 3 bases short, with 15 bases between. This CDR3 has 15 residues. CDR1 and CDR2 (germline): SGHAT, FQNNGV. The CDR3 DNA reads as TGTGCCAGCAGATCCCCCGGGGGTGACAAAAACATTCAGTACTTC. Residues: CASRSPGGDKNIQYF.

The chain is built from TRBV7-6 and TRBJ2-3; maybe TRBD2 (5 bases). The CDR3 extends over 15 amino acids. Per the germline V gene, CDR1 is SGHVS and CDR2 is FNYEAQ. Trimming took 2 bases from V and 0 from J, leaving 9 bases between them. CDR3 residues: CASSLRASSTDTQYF. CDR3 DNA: TGTGCCAGCAGCTTACGGGCTAGCAGCACAGATACGCAGTATTTT.

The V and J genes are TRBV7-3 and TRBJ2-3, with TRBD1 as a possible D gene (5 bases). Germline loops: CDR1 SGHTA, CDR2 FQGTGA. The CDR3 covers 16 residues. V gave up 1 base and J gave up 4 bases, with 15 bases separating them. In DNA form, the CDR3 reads TGTGCCAGCAGCTTAAGGGCAGGGTCCGACGCAGATACGCAGTATTTT. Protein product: CASSLRAGSDADTQYF.

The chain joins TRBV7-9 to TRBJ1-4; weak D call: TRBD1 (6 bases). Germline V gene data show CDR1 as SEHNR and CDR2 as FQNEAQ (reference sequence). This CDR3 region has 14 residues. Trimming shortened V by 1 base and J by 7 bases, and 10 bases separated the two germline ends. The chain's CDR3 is CASSLEGGGEKLFF. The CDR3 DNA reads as TGTGCCAGCAGCTTAGAAGGGGGAGGTGAAAAACTGTTTTTT.

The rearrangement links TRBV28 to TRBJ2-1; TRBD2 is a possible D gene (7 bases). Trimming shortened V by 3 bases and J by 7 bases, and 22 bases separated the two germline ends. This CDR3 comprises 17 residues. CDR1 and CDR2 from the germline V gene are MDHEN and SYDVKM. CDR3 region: CASSFSLGEGEGNEQFF. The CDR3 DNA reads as TGTGCCAGCAGTTTTTCCCTCGGGGAGGGGGAAGGGAATGAGCAGTTCTTC.

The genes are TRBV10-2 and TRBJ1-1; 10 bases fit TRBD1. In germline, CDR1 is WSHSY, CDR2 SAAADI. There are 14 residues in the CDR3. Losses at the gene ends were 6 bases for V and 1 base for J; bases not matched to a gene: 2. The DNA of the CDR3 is TGCGCCAGCAGGGGACAGGGGCAGAACACTGAAGCTTTCTTT. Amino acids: CASRGQGQNTEAFF.

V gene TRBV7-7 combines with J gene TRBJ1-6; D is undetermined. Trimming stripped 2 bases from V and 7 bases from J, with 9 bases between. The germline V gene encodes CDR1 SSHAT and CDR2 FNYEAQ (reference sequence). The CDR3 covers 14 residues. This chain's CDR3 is CASSLSSRNSPLHF. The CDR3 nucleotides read TGTGCCAGCAGCTTAAGTTCAAGGAATTCACCCCTCCACTTT. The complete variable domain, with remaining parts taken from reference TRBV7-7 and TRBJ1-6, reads GAGVSQSPRYKVTKRGQDVTLRCDPISSHATLYWYQQALGQGPEFLTYFNYEAQPDKSGLPSDRFSAERPEGSISTLTIQRTEQRDSAMYRCASSLSSRNSPLHFGNGTRLTVT.

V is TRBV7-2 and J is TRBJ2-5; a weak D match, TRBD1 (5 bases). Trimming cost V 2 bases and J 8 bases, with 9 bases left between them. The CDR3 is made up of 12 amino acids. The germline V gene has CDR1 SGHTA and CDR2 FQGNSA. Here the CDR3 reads CASSLRGQTQYF. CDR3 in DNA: TGTGCCAGCAGCTTAAGGGGCCAAACCCAGTACTTC.

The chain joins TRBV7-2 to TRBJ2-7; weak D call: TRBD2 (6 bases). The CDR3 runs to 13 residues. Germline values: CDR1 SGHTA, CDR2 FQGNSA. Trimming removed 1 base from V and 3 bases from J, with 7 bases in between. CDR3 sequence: CASSLGLDYEQYF. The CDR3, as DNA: TGTGCCAGCAGCTTAGGACTAGACTACGAGCAGTACTTC.

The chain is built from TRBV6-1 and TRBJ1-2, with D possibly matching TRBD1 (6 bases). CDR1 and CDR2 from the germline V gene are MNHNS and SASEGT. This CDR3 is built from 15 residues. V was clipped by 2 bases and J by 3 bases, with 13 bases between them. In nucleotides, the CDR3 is TGTGCCAGCAGTGAATGGGCAGGGGCGGACTATGGCTACACCTTC. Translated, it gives CASSEWAGADYGYTF.

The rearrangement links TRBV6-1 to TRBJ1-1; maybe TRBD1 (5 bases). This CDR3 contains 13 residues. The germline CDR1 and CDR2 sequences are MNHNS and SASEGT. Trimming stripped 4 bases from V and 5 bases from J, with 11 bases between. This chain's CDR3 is CASSARGETEAFF. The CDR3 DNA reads TGTGCCAGCAGTGCTCGGGGGGAGACTGAAGCTTTCTTT.

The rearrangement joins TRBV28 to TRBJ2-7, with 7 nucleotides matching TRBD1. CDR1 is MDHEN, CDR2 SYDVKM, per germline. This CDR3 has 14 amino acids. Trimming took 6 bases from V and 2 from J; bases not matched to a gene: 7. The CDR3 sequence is CASRGGGRAYEQYF. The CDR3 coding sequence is TGTGCCAGCAGAGGGGGCGGTAGAGCCTACGAGCAGTACTTC.

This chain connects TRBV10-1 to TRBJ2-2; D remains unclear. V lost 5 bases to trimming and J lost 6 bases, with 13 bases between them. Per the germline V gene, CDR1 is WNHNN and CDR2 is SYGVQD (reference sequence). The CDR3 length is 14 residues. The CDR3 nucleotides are TGCGCCAGCAGTTCAAACATAGTTCCCGGGGAGCTGTTTTTT. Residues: CASSSNIVPGELFF.

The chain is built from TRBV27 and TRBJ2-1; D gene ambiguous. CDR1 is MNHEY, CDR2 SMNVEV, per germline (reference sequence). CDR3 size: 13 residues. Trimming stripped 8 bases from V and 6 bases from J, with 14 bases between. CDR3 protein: CASAALVGNEQFF. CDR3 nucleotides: TGTGCCAGCGCCGCGCTTGTGGGCAATGAGCAGTTCTTC.

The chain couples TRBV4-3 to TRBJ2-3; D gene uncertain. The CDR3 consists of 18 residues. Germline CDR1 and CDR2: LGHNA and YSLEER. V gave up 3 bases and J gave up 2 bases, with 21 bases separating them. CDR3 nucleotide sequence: TGCGCCAGCAGCCACCACAAGACGAATGCCTTAAACACAGATACGCAGTATTTT. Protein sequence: CASSHHKTNALNTDTQYF.